Listed below are T cell receptor beta chains from one sample, sequenced in a study of blood T cell repertoires in COVID-19. Data came from immunoSEQ multiplex PCR; TCRdb stores just in-frame clones and leaves some out. This sample has 200,000 to 300,000 clones, with about 91% found just once. Material: peripheral blood. These receptors were obtained from a woman in her twenties or thirties with COVID-19, enrolled during active disease. CDR3s include the opening cysteine and the closing phenylalanine or tryptophan. The D gene is left open where the match is weak.

CDR3 DNA: TGTGCCAGCAGCTTTAGGGGCGGCACTAATGAAAAACTGTTTTTT; CDR3 protein: CASSFRGGTNEKLFF; D gene: NA; V gene: TRBV7-2; J gene: TRBJ1-4
CDR3 DNA: TGTGCCAGCAGCCCCGGGGCAGGGGGCGGGAGTTACGAGCAGTACTTC; CDR3 protein: CASSPGAGGGSYEQYF; D gene: NA; V gene: TRBV7-6; J gene: TRBJ2-7
CDR3 DNA: TGTGCCACACAGGAGACAGATACGCAGTATTTT; CDR3 protein: CATQETDTQYF; D gene: NA; V gene: TRBV10-3; J gene: TRBJ2-3
CDR3 DNA: TGTGCCATCAGCGAACAGGGGGCGCGGGGCTACACCTTC; CDR3 protein: CAISEQGARGYTF; D gene: TRBD1; V gene: TRBV10-3; J gene: TRBJ1-2
CDR3 DNA: TGTGCCAGCACCCTAGCGGGCGATGAGCAGTTCTTC; CDR3 protein: CASTLAGDEQFF; D gene: TRBD2; V gene: TRBV12-3/TRBV12-4; J gene: TRBJ2-1
CDR3 DNA: TGTGCCAGCAGCCTAGGATTAGCGGGGGGCTACAATGAGCAGTTCTTC; CDR3 protein: CASSLGLAGGYNEQFF; D gene: TRBD2; V gene: TRBV4-2; J gene: TRBJ2-1
CDR3 DNA: TGTGCCTGGAGTGTAAAGCCCACGGGGACCATATATTTT; CDR3 protein: CAWSVKPTGTIYF; D gene: NA; V gene: TRBV30; J gene: TRBJ1-3
CDR3 DNA: TGTGCCAGCACCGCGCGCGGGAGGGCCCCGGGTGAGCAGTTCTTC; CDR3 protein: CASTARGRAPGEQFF; D gene: TRBD2; V gene: TRBV6-5; J gene: TRBJ2-1
CDR3 DNA: TGTGCCAGCAGCTGGGGTAGGGGAGGCCAGCCCCAGCATTTT; CDR3 protein: CASSWGRGGQPQHF; D gene: NA; V gene: TRBV5-6; J gene: TRBJ1-5
CDR3 DNA: TGTGCCAGTAGCCAAGAACTGAGTCGGTATGGCTACACCTTC; CDR3 protein: CASSQELSRYGYTF; D gene: NA; V gene: TRBV19; J gene: TRBJ1-2
CDR3 DNA: TGTGCCAGCAGCTTTGGACTAGCGGGTGGAGGGGATACGCAGTATTTT; CDR3 protein: CASSFGLAGGGDTQYF; D gene: TRBD2; V gene: TRBV5-4; J gene: TRBJ2-3
CDR3 DNA: TGTGCCAGAAGCCGAAGCCCCATACTAGGACAGGGGGCGCGAGGGGCCAACGTCCTGACTTTC; CDR3 protein: CARSRSPILGQGARGANVLTF; D gene: TRBD1; V gene: TRBV5-3; J gene: TRBJ2-6
CDR3 DNA: TGTGCCACCAGCAGCGGGACTAGCGGGACCCTAAGTTACTCCTACAATGAGCAGTTCTTC; CDR3 protein: CATSSGTSGTLSYSYNEQFF; D gene: TRBD2; V gene: TRBV15; J gene: TRBJ2-1
CDR3 DNA: TGTGCCAGTGGGTTCGGCAGGGGGGACACTGAAGCTTTCTTT; CDR3 protein: CASGFGRGDTEAFF; D gene: TRBD1; V gene: TRBV19; J gene: TRBJ1-1